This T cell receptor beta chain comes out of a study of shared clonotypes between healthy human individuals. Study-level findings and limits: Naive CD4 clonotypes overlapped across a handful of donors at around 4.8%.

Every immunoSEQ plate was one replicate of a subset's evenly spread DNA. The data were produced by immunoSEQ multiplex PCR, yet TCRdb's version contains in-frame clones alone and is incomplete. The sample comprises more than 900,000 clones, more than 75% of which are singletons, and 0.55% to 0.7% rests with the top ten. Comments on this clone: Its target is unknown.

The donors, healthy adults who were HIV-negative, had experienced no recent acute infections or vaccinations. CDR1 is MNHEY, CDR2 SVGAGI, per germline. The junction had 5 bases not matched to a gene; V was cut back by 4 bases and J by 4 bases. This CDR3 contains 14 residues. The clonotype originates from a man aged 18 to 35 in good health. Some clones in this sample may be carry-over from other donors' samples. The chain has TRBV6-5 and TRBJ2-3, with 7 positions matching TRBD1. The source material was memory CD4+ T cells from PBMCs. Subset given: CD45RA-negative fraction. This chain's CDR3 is CASSWEGGSDTQYF. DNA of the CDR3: TGTGCCAGCAGTTGGGAAGGGGGCTCAGATACGCAGTATTTT.